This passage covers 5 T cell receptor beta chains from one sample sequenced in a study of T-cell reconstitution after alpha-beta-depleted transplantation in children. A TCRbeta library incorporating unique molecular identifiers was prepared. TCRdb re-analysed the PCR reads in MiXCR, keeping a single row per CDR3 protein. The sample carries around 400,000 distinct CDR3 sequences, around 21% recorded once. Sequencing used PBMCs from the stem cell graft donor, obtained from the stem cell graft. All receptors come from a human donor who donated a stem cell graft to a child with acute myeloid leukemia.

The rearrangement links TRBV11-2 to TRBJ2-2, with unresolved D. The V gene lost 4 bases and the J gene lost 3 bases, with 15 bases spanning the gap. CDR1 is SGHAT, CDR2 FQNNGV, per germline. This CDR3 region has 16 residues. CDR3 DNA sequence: TGTGCCAGCAGCTGGTCACGACCAAGCGACACCGGGGAGCTGTTTTTT. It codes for CASSWSRPSDTGELFF.

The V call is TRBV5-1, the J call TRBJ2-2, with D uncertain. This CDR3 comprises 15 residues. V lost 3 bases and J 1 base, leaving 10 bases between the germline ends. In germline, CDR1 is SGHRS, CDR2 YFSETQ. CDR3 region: CASSSRTENTGELFF. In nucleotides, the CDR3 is TGCGCCAGCAGCTCCCGGACGGAGAACACCGGGGAGCTGTTTTTT.

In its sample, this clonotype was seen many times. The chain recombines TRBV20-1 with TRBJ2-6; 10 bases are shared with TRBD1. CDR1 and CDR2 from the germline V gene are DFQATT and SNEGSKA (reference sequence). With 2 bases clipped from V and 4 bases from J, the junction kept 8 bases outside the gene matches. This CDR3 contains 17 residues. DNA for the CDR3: TGCAGTGCTAGACCGCCGACAGGGGGCGCCGGGGCCAACGTCCTGACTTTC. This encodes CSARPPTGGAGANVLTF.

CDR3 in amino acids: CASSVGSGQFF. The CDR3 DNA sequence: TGTGCCAGCAGTGTGGGTAGCGGGCAGTTCTTC. This chain uses TRBV2 with TRBJ2-1, with D perhaps matching TRBD2 (6 bases). The germline V gene has CDR1 SNHLY and CDR2 FYNNEI. V dropped 4 bases and J dropped 12 bases, with 10 bases sitting between them. There are 11 residues in the CDR3. Looking up the rest from reference TRBV2 and TRBJ2-1 gives the full variable domain: EPEVTQTPSHQVTQMGQEVILRCVPISNHLYFYWYRQILGQKVEFLVSFYNNEISEKSEIFDDQFSVERPDGSNFTLKIRSTKLEDSAMYFCASSVGSGQFFGPGTRLTVL.

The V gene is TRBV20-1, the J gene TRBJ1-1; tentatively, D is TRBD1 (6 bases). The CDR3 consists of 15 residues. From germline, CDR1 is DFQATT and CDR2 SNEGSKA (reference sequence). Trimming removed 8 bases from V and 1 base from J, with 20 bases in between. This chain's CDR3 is CSQHDTGGTNTEAFF. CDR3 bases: TGCAGTCAGCACGACACTGGGGGCACGAACACTGAAGCTTTCTTT.